The rows below give T cell receptor beta chains drawn from one sample of a study of T cells in localized non-small cell lung cancer. Produced via immunoSEQ multiplex PCR; TCRdb's table is partial and in-frame only. The sample lists approximately 46,000 clones; 80% to 85% were seen once. Source: peripheral blood mononuclear cells, taken before any cancer treatment. These receptors were obtained from a man aged 35 to 70 with stage III lung adenocarcinoma. The CDR3 runs from the conserved cysteine through the conserved F or W. A D gene is named only where the DNA matches it firmly. Clone size, where shown, is once, few, many, or a class for clones that have expanded.

v_call	d_call	j_call	cdr3_length	clone_size	cdr3_nt	cdr3_aa
TRBV5-1	TRBD1	TRBJ2-2	18	NA	TGCGCCAGCAGCTCGGGACTTGACAGGGGACTTCTTGCCGGGGAGCTGTTTTTT	CASSSGLDRGLLAGELFF
TRBV2	NA	TRBJ1-4	13	NA	TGTGCCAGCAGTGACGACAGTCAAGAAAAACTGTTTTTT	CASSDDSQEKLFF
TRBV6-6	NA	TRBJ2-4	14	NA	TGTGCCAGCAGCCGTACGGAGGGGATAAACATTCAGTACTTC	CASSRTEGINIQYF
TRBV29-1	NA	TRBJ2-1	12	NA	TGCAGCGTCGACACAGGTTACAATGAGCAGTTCTTC	CSVDTGYNEQFF
TRBV5-4	NA	TRBJ2-2	14	once	TGTGCCAGCAGCCCCGGCCAATCACCCGGGGAGCTGTTTTTT	CASSPGQSPGELFF
TRBV10-3	TRBD1	TRBJ2-7	12	NA	TGTGCCTCCCAGGGGGAGCTACGCGAGCAGTACTTC	CASQGELREQYF
TRBV5-1	NA	TRBJ2-4	16	few	TGCGCCAGCAGCTTAGGTAGGGGGGCGATAAAAAACATTCAGTACTTC	CASSLGRGAIKNIQYF
TRBV7-7	NA	TRBJ2-1	11	once	TGTGCCAGCAGCTCCGGCGGAGAGCAGTTCTTC	CASSSGGEQFF
TRBV5-4	NA	TRBJ2-3	13	NA	TGTGCCAGCAGCTTGGGCGGCACAGATACGCAGTATTTT	CASSLGGTDTQYF
TRBV6-6	NA	TRBJ2-7	13	NA	TGTGCCAGCTCCCGTGGGGGCCCCTACGAGCAGTACTTC	CASSRGGPYEQYF
TRBV18	NA	TRBJ2-6	16	few	TGTGCCAGCTCACCACCGGGGAAGCCTGGGGCCAACGTCCTGACTTTC	CASSPPGKPGANVLTF
TRBV27	TRBD2	TRBJ2-7	14	NA	TGTGCCAGCATCCTATACCCGGGGGGTCACGAGCAGTACTTC	CASILYPGGHEQYF
TRBV6-5	TRBD2	TRBJ2-1	13	NA	TGTGCCAGCACTGGGACTAGCTGGAATGAGCAGTTCTTC	CASTGTSWNEQFF
TRBV7-8	NA	TRBJ2-1	15	few	TGTGCCAGCAGCCCACCAGGGGCAGATCACAATGAGCAGTTCTTC	CASSPPGADHNEQFF
TRBV11-2	NA	TRBJ2-7	12	NA	TGTGCCAGCAGCTACCCTCCCTACGAGCAGTACTTC	CASSYPPYEQYF
TRBV5-1	NA	TRBJ2-2	15	NA	TGCGCCAGCAGCGGGCTAGCCGGGGGCACCGGGGAGCTGTTTTTT	CASSGLAGGTGELFF